This TCR beta chain derives from a study of cytotoxic CD8 clonotypes in ibrutinib-treated CLL. Study outcomes and limitations: Measured clonality at baseline was greater than in age-matched healthy donors and tracked with circulating CD8+ T-cell counts. Public clonotypes occurred uncommonly; on treatment, they contracted or remained stable. Higher clonality was seen at ibrutinib response and a return toward baseline at progression.

Around 2.1 micrograms of genomic DNA from cryopreserved PBMCs went into TCR beta libraries. TCRdb keeps only in-frame clones here, not all; method: immunoSEQ multiplex PCR. This table has 130,000 to 150,000 clones, around 93% appearing once. As concerns this clone: The antigen remains undetermined.

V lost 4 bases and J 7 bases, leaving 17 bases between the germline ends. The CDR3 is 15 residues long. Germline V gene sequence: CDR1 SGHNT, CDR2 YYREEE (reference sequence). The sequence derives from a human donor with chronic lymphocytic leukemia. Sequences were derived from PBMCs, sampled after 12 months of ibrutinib treatment. This chain uses TRBV5-4 with TRBJ1-4; no firm D call. This chain's CDR3 is CASSPHEKGIEKLFF. CDR3 coding DNA: TGTGCCAGCAGCCCTCATGAGAAAGGAATTGAAAAACTGTTTTTT.